This T cell receptor beta chain was sequenced in a study of vaccination effects on CD4 cells after COVID-19. Study overall: As their vaccination, participants received two doses of either BNT162b2 or mRNA-1273.

Some clones are missing from TCRdb's copy, which holds only in-frame ones; the method was immunoSEQ multiplex PCR. The sample includes approximately 40,000 clones, around 73% seen only once; the top ten take about 33%. The CDR3 is 11 residues long. V lost 5 bases, J lost 4 bases, and 8 bases lay in between. The germline CDR1 and CDR2 sequences are DFQATT and SNEGSKA (reference sequence). About this clone itself: Its antigen is as yet unknown.

Study-wide results and limits: In the late period after vaccination, infection- and vaccine-induced clones contracted markedly.

Antigen-specific CD4+ T cells were first expanded with viral peptide pools by the ViraFEST assay and only then sequenced. Once cultured for 10 days, the cells underwent separation to obtain CD4+ T cells. A positive SARS-CoV-2 PCR test fell between March and December 2020. The sample was CD4+ T cells from PBMCs cultured with a peptide pool, taken before COVID-19 vaccination. The chain has TRBV20-1 and TRBJ1-2; no firm D call. This receptor was identified in a human donor who had a prior SARS-CoV-2 infection. Here the CDR3 DNA reads TGCAGTGCTCGTTCGGTCTATGGCTACACCTTC. Its protein is CSARSVYGYTF.